This TCR beta chain was recovered during a study of T-cell memory formation after mild COVID-19. TCRdb reprocessed the 5' RACE reads via MiXCR and lists one record per CDR3 protein. The sample has about 57,000 distinct CDR3 sequences, 9.5% to 15% seen once; the top ten hold more than 20%. There are many counts of this clonotype. Its antigen is currently unknown. Germline V gene lookup returns CDR1 SGHTA and CDR2 FQGNSA. This CDR3 has 15 amino acids. Deletions cut 5 bases from V and 2 bases from J, with 15 bases between. Notes on the study in general: While clones contracting from day 15 to 85 were balanced between CD4 and CD8, later expanders leaned CD4+.

The sample was PBMCs or a T cell subset sorted from them (not recorded which). The TCR was taken from a man younger than 35 who had mild COVID-19 (a few samples of this study predate the infection). Cell type and time point are not known. The V call is TRBV7-2, the J call TRBJ2-5, with a weak D call TRBD2 (5 bases). Written as DNA, the CDR3 is TGTGCCAGCAGCCCACCAGTCGGGGTTCAAGAGACCCAGTACTTC. Amino acid sequence: CASSPPVGVQETQYF.